This TCR beta chain comes out of a study of blood T cell repertoires in COVID-19. Study information: COVID-19 samples, acute and convalescent, were from the United States, Italy and Spain. From T cells, B-cell-depleted T cells, or PBMCs came the material, which was cDNA or gDNA.

The ends were cut back, 6 bases at V and 7 bases at J, with 21 bases in the middle. The CDR3 is made up of 15 amino acids. Germline loops: CDR1 MNHNY, CDR2 SVGAGI (reference sequence). Per the original data handling: It was from reference gene primer amplification that nucleated cell counts were estimated. Generated by immunoSEQ multiplex PCR, the TCRdb table keeps only in-frame clones and is missing some. The D gene and trimming were derived from the DNA, and the V and J assignments and clone size from that table. The sample records 250,000 or so clones, just under 85% being singletons. The chain employs TRBV6-6 and TRBJ1-2; possibly TRBD1 for D (6 bases). The sample consisted of peripheral blood. This sequence was found in a woman aged 60-70 years with active or convalescent COVID-19. The CDR3 reads CASSQRGGGEGGYTF. CDR3 nucleotides: TGTGCCAGCAGCCAACGGGGGGGCGGGGAGGGTGGCTACACCTTC.